The clone carrying this TCR beta chain has at least ten counts. Germline CDR1 DFQATT, CDR2 SNEGSKA (reference sequence). The CDR3 has 11 amino acids. V shed 5 bases and J shed 3 bases, with 8 bases lying between them. The record originates from a study of Graves' ophthalmopathy and Graves' hyperthyroidism. For repertoire sequencing, the TCR beta CDR3 regions were amplified from RNA transcripts. A first-round RT-PCR used HTBI primers, followed by a second-round multiplex PCR. TCRdb reprocessed the multiplex PCR reads with MiXCR, giving one entry per CDR3 protein. Of roughly 500,000 distinct CDR3 sequences in the sample, approximately 15% are singletons; the top ten hold around 9.8%.

The rearrangement joins TRBV20-1 to TRBJ2-7, with D possibly matching TRBD1 (6 bases). The clonotype comes from a woman aged 25-40 years with Graves' ophthalmopathy. The sample consisted of blood. The CDR3 nucleotides are TGCAGTGCTTGGACAGACTACGAGCAGTACTTC. This gives the protein CSAWTDYEQYF.